A single sample is the source of the 8 T cell receptor beta chains below, sequenced in a study of regulatory T cells in long-lasting Graves disease. CDR3-region Arm-PCR and iRepertoire HTBI primers produced the TCR beta libraries. TCRdb re-derived calls from the multiplex PCR reads in MiXCR, one entry per CDR3 protein. The sample lists approximately 350,000 distinct CDR3 sequences; over 9.5% were seen once. Specified time point: newly diagnosed GD, antithyroid drugs for less than 3 months. TCR sequences were obtained from RNA taken from PBMCs. The same data also went into a second study, on T cells in Graves' hyperthyroidism and ophthalmopathy.

Specimen: peripheral blood mononuclear cells (PBMCs), collected at new diagnosis, from a patient treated with antithyroid drugs. All receptors derive from a woman younger than 30 with Graves disease.

This clonotype was detected many times. The chain couples TRBV7-9 to TRBJ2-1, with TRBD2 matching over 14 bases. This CDR3 has 16 residues. The germline CDR1 and CDR2 sequences are SEHNR and FQNEAQ (reference sequence). Trimming took 5 bases from V and 9 from J; bases not matched to a gene: 9. The CDR3 DNA reads TGTGCCAGCAGCATGGGACTAGCGGGAGTTCTTGGTGAGCAGTTCTTC. It is translated as CASSMGLAGVLGEQFF.

This clonotype has ten or more counts. The junction shows a germline mismatch at one end, possibly a read error. This CDR3 reads CSARGGANVLTF. The CDR3 coding sequence is TGCAGTGCGAGAGGTGGGGCCAACGTCCTGACTTTC. The chain employs TRBV20-1 and TRBJ2-6; no firm D call. CDR1 is DFQATT and CDR2 is SNEGSKA in the germline V gene (reference sequence). This CDR3 is built from 12 residues.

This clonotype was seen ten or more times. This chain uses TRBV7-8 with TRBJ2-5; 7 bases are shared with TRBD1. V trimming: 5 bases; J trimming: 4 bases; junction bases outside the gene matches: 22. This CDR3 is 19 amino acids long. Germline-derived CDR1 and CDR2 are SGHVS and FQNEAQ. This CDR3 reads CASSLHGTVRGIVRETQYF. DNA of the CDR3: TGTGCCAGCAGCCTACACGGGACAGTTAGAGGCATTGTGAGAGAGACCCAGTACTTC.

This clonotype has just a few counts. The CDR3 DNA reads TGTGCCAGTAGGGCCCTGGGCCTACCAGGGGGCACAGATACGCAGTATTTT. As protein: CASRALGLPGGTDTQYF. The genes are TRBV19 and TRBJ2-3; D perhaps matches TRBD1 (6 bases). The germline V and J ends were trimmed by 6 bases and 1 base, with 20 bases remaining between them. CDR1 is LNHDA, CDR2 SQIVND, per germline (reference sequence). The CDR3 consists of 17 residues.

This clonotype was counted many times. The rearrangement joins TRBV7-6 to TRBJ1-2; D perhaps matches TRBD1 (6 bases). Per germline, CDR1 SGHVS and CDR2 FNYEAQ. Trimming cost V 1 base and J 3 bases, with 12 bases left between them. This CDR3 has 15 residues. The CDR3 is CASSLGRGADYGYTF. In DNA, the CDR3 is TGTGCCAGCAGCTTAGGGAGGGGGGCAGACTATGGCTACACCTTC.

The chain joins TRBV4-3 to TRBJ2-7, with D unclear. Per the germline V gene, CDR1 is LGHNA and CDR2 is YSLEER. The CDR3 is 11 residues long. V was pared by 9 bases and J by 1 base, with 7 bases between. The CDR3 reads CARVVSYEQYV. The CDR3 DNA follows: TGCGCCAGAGTGGTATCCTACGAGCAGTACGTC.

This clonotype occurred many times. The V call is TRBV12-3 or TRBV12-4, the J call TRBJ1-1, with 8 bases that match TRBD1. V trimming: 6 bases; J trimming: 7 bases; junction bases outside the gene matches: 7. The CDR3 has 13 amino acids. As DNA, the CDR3 is TGTGCCAGCAGCCGGGACAGGCTTTATGAAGCTTTCTTT. Translation gives CASSRDRLYEAFF.

This clonotype was observed a few times. The chain has TRBV6-5 and TRBJ1-4, with D hard to call. Looked up from germline, CDR1 is MNHEY and CDR2 is SVGAGI. This CDR3 has 15 amino acids. Trimming removed 4 bases at V and 10 bases at J, with 19 bases between. The CDR3, as DNA: TGTGCCAGCAGTTCACACATGACCAGGACGGGAAAACTGTTTTTT. It encodes CASSSHMTRTGKLFF.